The present TCR beta chain was sequenced within a study of PD-1 blockade in classical Hodgkin lymphoma. Following autologous stem cell transplantation, relapse occurred in every patient, and exposure to brentuximab vedotin varied. Germline V gives CDR1 SNHLY, CDR2 FYNNEI. V lost 7 bases and J 0 bases, leaving 13 bases between the germline ends. This CDR3 contains 14 residues. Profiling relied on immunoSEQ multiplex PCR, and the TCRdb table lists in-frame clones only, not all of them. The sample contains 11,000 or so clones, roughly 85% of which appear only once. The sample was peripheral blood mononuclear cells (PBMCs), taken at baseline. The clonotype was recovered from a human donor with classical Hodgkin lymphoma. The chain has TRBV2 and TRBJ2-7, with a possible D match to TRBD2 (5 bases). DNA of the CDR3: TGTGCCAGCAAGGAGCGGCCCATCTCCTACGAGCAGTACTTC. The encoded protein is CASKERPISYEQYF.